What follows describes a single TCR beta chain. What it recognizes is unknown. The data stem from a study of cytomegalovirus exposure and HLA in healthy donors. The PCR was carried out with 60 Vbeta primers and 13 Jbeta primers. Produced via immunoSEQ multiplex PCR; TCRdb's table is partial and in-frame only. The sample contains about 160,000 clones, around four fifths of which appear only once. Study-wide findings and caveats: Cytomegalovirus association was listed for about 180 TCR beta chains. Among the sequence variants, a highly shared cluster was likely an artifact of sequencing.

The source is a male donor in good health and CMV-seronegative. Sequenced input: PBMCs.

The CDR3 coding sequence is TGTGCCAGTAGTATAGGGGCAGGCTCTGAAAAACTGTTTTTT. Residues: CASSIGAGSEKLFF. J is TRBJ1-4 and V is TRBV19; D gene ambiguous. The V end lost 1 base, the J end lost 7 bases, and 10 bases lay between the germline ends. The CDR3 extends over 14 amino acids. Per the germline V gene, CDR1 is LNHDA and CDR2 is SQIVND (reference sequence).